This T cell receptor beta chain comes out of a study of blood T cell repertoires in COVID-19. About the research overall: COVID-19 samples from acute and convalescent phases originated in the United States, Italy and Spain.

Patients of the Seattle cohort, enrolled during active infection, were followed longitudinally. Looked up from germline, CDR1 is SNHLY and CDR2 is FYNNEI. V shed 8 bases, J shed 5 bases, and the junction held 3 bases outside the gene matches. The CDR3 spans 12 residues. Per the study methods: Nucleated cell counts were estimated from reference gene primer amplification. Sequencing used immunoSEQ multiplex PCR; TCRdb keeps in-frame clones, though not all of them. The V and J calls and the clone size are those of that table, but D and trimming were determined from the DNA. In the table there are fewer than 250,000 clones, 86% of which are singletons.

The sequence derives from a woman older than 75 with COVID-19, enrolled during active disease. The specimen was peripheral blood. This chain connects TRBV2 to TRBJ2-3, with TRBD2 matching over 8 bases. The CDR3 sequence: CASAGTRDTQYF. The CDR3 bases are TGTGCCAGCGCTGGGACTAGAGATACGCAGTATTTT. Filled out from reference TRBV2 and TRBJ2-3, the complete variable domain reads EPEVTQTPSHQVTQMGQEVILRCVPISNHLYFYWYRQILGQKVEFLVSFYNNEISEKSEIFDDQFSVERPDGSNFTLKIRSTKLEDSAMYFCASAGTRDTQYFGPGTRLTVL.